Following are 12 T cell receptor beta chains from one sample sequenced in a study of graft-versus-host responses after intestinal transplantation. The antigens of these receptors remain unknown. Generated by immunoSEQ multiplex PCR, the TCRdb table keeps only in-frame clones and is missing some. The top ten clones hold around 0.49% of a sample with roughly 93,000 clones, over 80% of them seen once. The material sequenced was unstimulated CD8+ T cells sorted from spleen or lymph node cells, taken before intestinal transplant. All receptors derive from a human donor who received an intestinal transplant.

The chain combines TRBV13 with TRBJ2-1, with 9 bases fitting TRBD2. Germline V gene lookup returns CDR1 PRHDT and CDR2 FYEKMQ (reference sequence). CDR3 length: 16 amino acids. V was pared by 3 bases and J by 3 bases, with 6 bases of the junction left unmatched. CDR3 in DNA: TGTGCCAGCAGCTTGCCGACTAGCGGAGACTACAATGAGCAGTTCTTC. It codes for CASSLPTSGDYNEQFF.

The chain joins TRBV27 to TRBJ1-5, with D possibly matching TRBD1 (6 bases). The CDR3 has 14 amino acids. The germline V gene has CDR1 MNHEY and CDR2 SMNVEV (reference sequence). Trimming pared 7 bases from V and 0 bases from J, leaving 10 bases between. In DNA, the CDR3 is TGTGCCAGCAACCTACAGGGTAGCAATCAGCCCCAGCATTTT. Amino acid sequence: CASNLQGSNQPQHF.

The gene calls are TRBV5-6 and TRBJ1-5, with D perhaps TRBD1 (5 bases). Trimming left V 2 bases short and J 7 bases short, with 7 bases between. The CDR3 has 12 residues. Germline CDR1 reads SGHDT; CDR2 reads YYEEEE. The CDR3 protein is CASSLGAQPQHF. As DNA, the CDR3 is TGTGCCAGCAGCTTAGGGGCACAGCCCCAGCATTTT.

This chain connects TRBV2 to TRBJ2-1; D gene uncertain. V was pared by 6 bases and J by 6 bases, with 3 bases between. This CDR3 is 10 amino acids long. Looked up from germline, CDR1 is SNHLY and CDR2 is FYNNEI. The CDR3 loop is CASSINEQFF. The CDR3 nucleotides are TGTGCCAGCAGCATCAATGAGCAGTTCTTC.

The chain is built from TRBV27 and TRBJ1-1; D remains ambiguous. V was cut by 0 bases and J by 6 bases, with 8 bases left in between. This CDR3 is built from 13 residues. CDR1 and CDR2 (germline): MNHEY, SMNVEV (reference sequence). CDR3 protein: CASSLSRSSEAFF. DNA for the CDR3: TGTGCCAGCAGTTTATCGAGGAGCTCTGAAGCTTTCTTT.

The chain combines TRBV4-1 with TRBJ1-3, with unresolved D. The V end was cut by 0 bases, the J end by 1 base, with 7 bases between. CDR1 and CDR2 from the germline V gene are MGHRA and YSYEKL. The CDR3 has 15 amino acids. The CDR3 spells CASSQELRSGNTIYF. The CDR3 nucleotides are TGCGCCAGCAGCCAAGAGCTGCGATCTGGAAACACCATATATTTT.

The gene calls are TRBV7-6 and TRBJ2-1, with 12 bases matching TRBD2. CDR1 and CDR2 from the germline V gene are SGHVS and FNYEAQ. V shed 4 bases and J 0 bases; nucleotides not matched to a gene: 13. The CDR3 is 20 residues long. Here the CDR3 DNA reads TGTGCCAGCAGCTCGACCGAAGGGACTAGCGGGCCGAGCTCCTACAATGAGCAGTTCTTC. Translated: CASSSTEGTSGPSSYNEQFF.

This chain joins TRBV7-6 and TRBJ2-2, with 8 bases matching TRBD2. The CDR3 extends over 17 amino acids. In germline, CDR1 is SGHVS, CDR2 FNYEAQ. The junction had 6 bases not matched to a gene; V was cut back by 3 bases and J by 0 bases. CDR3 amino acids: CASSFAGGLSNTGELFF. DNA of the CDR3: TGTGCCAGCAGCTTTGCGGGGGGACTATCGAACACCGGGGAGCTGTTTTTT.

J is TRBJ1-5 and V is TRBV6-5, with TRBD1 matching 8 bases. The junction had 0 bases not matched to a gene; V was cut back by 6 bases and J by 2 bases. The germline V gene encodes CDR1 MNHEY and CDR2 SVGAGI. CDR3 size: 13 residues. CDR3: CASRTGGNQPQHF. CDR3 coding DNA: TGTGCCAGCAGGACAGGGGGCAATCAGCCCCAGCATTTT.

This clone was detected only a few times. This chain uses TRBV19 with TRBJ1-4, with 7 bases aligning to TRBD1. The CDR3 is 13 amino acids. V gave up 7 bases and J gave up 8 bases; unmatched junction bases: 7. From germline, CDR1 is LNHDA and CDR2 SQIVND (reference sequence). In DNA, the CDR3 is TGTGCCAGTACTGCAGGGGGAAGAGAAAAACTGTTTTTT. Protein sequence: CASTAGGREKLFF.

DNA of the CDR3: TGTGCCTGGAGTGGGGGTCTGTTGGACTACCAAGAGACCCAGTACTTC. Amino acid sequence: CAWSGGLLDYQETQYF. The chain links TRBV30 to TRBJ2-5; the D gene is possibly TRBD2 (5 bases). With 1 base removed from V and 0 bases from J, the gap between germline ends came to 15 bases. The germline CDR1 and CDR2 sequences are GTSNPN and SVGIG (reference sequence). The CDR3 sequence is 16 residues long. Based on the CDR3 plus reference TRBV30 and TRBJ2-5, the full variable domain is SQTIHQWPATLVQPVGSPLSLECTVEGTSNPNLYWYRQAAGRGLQLLFYSVGIGQISSEVPQNLSASRPQDRQFILSSKKLLLSDSGFYLCAWSGGLLDYQETQYFGPGTRLLVL.

The V call is TRBV5-6, the J call TRBJ1-2; 7 positions match TRBD1. With 0 bases clipped from V and 4 bases from J, the junction kept 3 bases outside the gene matches. Germline V CDR1 and CDR2: SGHDT, YYEEEE. The CDR3 extends over 14 amino acids. The chain's CDR3 is CASSLGQGVYGYTF. For the CDR3, the DNA is TGTGCCAGCAGCTTGGGCCAGGGGGTCTATGGCTACACCTTC. The full variable domain, its missing parts supplied by reference TRBV5-6 and TRBJ1-2, is DAGVTQSPTHLIKTRGQQVTLRCSPKSGHDTVSWYQQALGQGPQFIFQYYEEEERQRGNFPDRFSGHQFPNYSSELNVNALLLGDSALYLCASSLGQGVYGYTFGSGTRLTVV.